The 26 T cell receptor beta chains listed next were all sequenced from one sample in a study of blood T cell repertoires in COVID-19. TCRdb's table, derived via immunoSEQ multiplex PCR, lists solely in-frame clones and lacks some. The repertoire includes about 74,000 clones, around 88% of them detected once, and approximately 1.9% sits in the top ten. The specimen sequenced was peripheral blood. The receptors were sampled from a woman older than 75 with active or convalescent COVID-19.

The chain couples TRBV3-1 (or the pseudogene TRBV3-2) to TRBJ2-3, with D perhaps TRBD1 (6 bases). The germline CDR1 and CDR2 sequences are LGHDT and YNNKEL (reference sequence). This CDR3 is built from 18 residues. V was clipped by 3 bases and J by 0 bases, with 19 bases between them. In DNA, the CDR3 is TGTGCCAGCAGCCATGATCCACAGGGCGCATTAAGCACAGATACGCAGTATTTT. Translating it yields CASSHDPQGALSTDTQYF.

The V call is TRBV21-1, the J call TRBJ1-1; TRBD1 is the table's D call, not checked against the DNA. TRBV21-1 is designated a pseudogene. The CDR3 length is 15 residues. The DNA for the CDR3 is TGTGCCAGCAGCAAAGAGCAGGGTAGAAGGCCTGAAGCTTTCTTT. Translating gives CASSKEQGRRPEAFF.

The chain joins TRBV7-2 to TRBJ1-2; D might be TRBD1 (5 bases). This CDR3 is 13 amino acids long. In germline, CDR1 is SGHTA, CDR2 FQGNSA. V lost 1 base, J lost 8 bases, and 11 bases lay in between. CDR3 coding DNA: TGTGCCAGCAGCTTAGAGCCGGGGGTGGGCTACACCTTC. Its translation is CASSLEPGVGYTF. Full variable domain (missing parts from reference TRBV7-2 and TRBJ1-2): GAGVSQSPSNKVTEKGKDVELRCDPISGHTALYWYRQSLGQGLEFLIYFQGNSAPDKSGLPSDRFSAERTGGSVSTLTIQRTQQEDSAVYLCASSLEPGVGYTFGSGTRLTVV.

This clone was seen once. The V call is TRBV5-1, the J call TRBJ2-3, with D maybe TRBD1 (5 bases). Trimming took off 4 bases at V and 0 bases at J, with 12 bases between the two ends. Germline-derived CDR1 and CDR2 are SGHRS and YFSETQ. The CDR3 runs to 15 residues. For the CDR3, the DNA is TGCGCCAGCAGCCCCAGGGCCCATAGCACAGATACGCAGTATTTT. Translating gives CASSPRAHSTDTQYF.

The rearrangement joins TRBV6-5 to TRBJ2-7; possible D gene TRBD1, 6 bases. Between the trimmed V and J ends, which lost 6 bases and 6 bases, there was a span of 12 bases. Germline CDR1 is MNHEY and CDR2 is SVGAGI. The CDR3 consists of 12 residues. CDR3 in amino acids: CASRTGRLEQYF. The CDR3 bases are TGTGCCAGCAGAACAGGGAGACTCGAGCAGTACTTC.

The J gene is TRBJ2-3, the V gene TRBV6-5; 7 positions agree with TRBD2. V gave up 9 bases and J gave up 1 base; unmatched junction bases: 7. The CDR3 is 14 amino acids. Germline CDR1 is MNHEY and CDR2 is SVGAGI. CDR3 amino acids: CASTRGTGTDTQYF. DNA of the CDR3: TGTGCCAGTACGCGGGGGACTGGCACAGATACGCAGTATTTT.

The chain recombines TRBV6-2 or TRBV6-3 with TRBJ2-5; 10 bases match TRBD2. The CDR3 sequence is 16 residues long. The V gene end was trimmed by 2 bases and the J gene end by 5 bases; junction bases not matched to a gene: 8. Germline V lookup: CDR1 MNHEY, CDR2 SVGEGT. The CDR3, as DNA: TGTGCCAGCAGTTACGGGGGACTAGCGACGGCGGAGACCCAGTACTTC. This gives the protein CASSYGGLATAETQYF.

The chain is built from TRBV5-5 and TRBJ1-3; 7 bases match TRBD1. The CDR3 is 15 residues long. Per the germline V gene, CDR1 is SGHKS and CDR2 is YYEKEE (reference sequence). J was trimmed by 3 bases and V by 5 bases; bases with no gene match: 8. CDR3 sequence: CASSFSGGIGNTIYF. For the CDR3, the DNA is TGTGCCAGCAGTTTTTCAGGGGGTATTGGAAACACCATATATTTT.

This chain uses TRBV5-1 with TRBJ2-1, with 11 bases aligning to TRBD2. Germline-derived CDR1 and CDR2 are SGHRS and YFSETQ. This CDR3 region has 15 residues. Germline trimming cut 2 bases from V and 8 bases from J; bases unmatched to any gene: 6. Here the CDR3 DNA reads TGCGCCAGCAGCTTTTTAGCGGGGGGGCAGGATGAGCAGTTCTTC. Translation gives CASSFLAGGQDEQFF.

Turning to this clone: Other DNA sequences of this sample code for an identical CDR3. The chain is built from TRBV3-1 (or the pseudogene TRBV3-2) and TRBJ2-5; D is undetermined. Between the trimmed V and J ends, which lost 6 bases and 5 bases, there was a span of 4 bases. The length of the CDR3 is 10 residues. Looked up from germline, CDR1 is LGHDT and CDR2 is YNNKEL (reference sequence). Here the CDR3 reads CASSEETQYF. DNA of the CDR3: TGTGCCAGCAGTGAGGAGACCCAGTACTTC.

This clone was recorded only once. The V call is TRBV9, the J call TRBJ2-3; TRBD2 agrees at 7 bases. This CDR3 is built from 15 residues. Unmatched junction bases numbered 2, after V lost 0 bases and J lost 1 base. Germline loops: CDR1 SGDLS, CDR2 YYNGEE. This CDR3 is CASSVGGGGTDTQYF. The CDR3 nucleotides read TGTGCCAGCAGCGTAGGGGGAGGGGGCACAGATACGCAGTATTTT.

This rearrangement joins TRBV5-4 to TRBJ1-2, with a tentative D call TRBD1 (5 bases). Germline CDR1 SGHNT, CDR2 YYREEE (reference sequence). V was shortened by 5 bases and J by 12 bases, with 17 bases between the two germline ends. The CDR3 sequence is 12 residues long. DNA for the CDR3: TGTGCCAGCAGTCCCCCGGGACTCCCTCACACCTTC. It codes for CASSPPGLPHTF. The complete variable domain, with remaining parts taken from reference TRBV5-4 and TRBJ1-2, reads ETGVTQSPTHLIKTRGQQVTLRCSSQSGHNTVSWYQQALGQGPQFIFQYYREEENGRGNFPPRFSGLQFPNYSSELNVNALELDDSALYLCASSPPGLPHTFGSGTRLTVV.

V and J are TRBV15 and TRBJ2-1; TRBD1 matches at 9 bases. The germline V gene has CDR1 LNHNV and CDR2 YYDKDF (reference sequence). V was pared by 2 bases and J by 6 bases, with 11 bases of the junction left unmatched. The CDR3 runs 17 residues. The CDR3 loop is CATSRTKDRGRTNEQFF. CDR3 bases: TGTGCCACCAGCAGAACCAAGGACAGGGGAAGGACCAATGAGCAGTTCTTC.

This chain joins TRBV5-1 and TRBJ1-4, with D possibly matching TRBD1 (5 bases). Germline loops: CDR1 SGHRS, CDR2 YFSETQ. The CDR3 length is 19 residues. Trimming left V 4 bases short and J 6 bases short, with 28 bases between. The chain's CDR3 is CASSPNGGPHSALDEKLFF. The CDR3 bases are TGCGCCAGCAGCCCAAACGGGGGTCCCCACTCGGCGTTAGATGAAAAACTGTTTTTT. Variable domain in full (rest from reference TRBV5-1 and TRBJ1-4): KAGVTQTPRYLIKTRGQQVTLSCSPISGHRSVSWYQQTPGQGLQFLFEYFSETQRNKGNFPGRFSGRQFSNSRSEMNVSTLELGDSALYLCASSPNGGPHSALDEKLFFGSGTQLSVL.

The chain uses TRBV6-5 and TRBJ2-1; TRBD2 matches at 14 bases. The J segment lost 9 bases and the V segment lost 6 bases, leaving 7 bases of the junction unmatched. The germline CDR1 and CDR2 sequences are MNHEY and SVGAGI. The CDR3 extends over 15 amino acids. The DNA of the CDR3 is TGTGCCAGCAGCCCCGGGACTAGCGGGGGTGGTGAGCAGTTCTTC. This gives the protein CASSPGTSGGGEQFF.

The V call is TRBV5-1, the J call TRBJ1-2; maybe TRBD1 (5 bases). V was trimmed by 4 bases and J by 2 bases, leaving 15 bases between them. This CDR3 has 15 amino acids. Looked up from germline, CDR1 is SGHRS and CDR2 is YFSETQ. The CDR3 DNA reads TGCGCCAGCAGCGGCACCAGGGCTCGGAACTATGGCTACACCTTC. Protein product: CASSGTRARNYGYTF.

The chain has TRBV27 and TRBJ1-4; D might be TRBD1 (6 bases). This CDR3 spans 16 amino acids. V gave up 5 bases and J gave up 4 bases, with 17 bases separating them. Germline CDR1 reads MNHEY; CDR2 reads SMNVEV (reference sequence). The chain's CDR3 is CASSALPGARNEKLFF. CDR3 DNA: TGTGCCAGCAGTGCCCTCCCAGGGGCCCGTAATGAAAAACTGTTTTTT.

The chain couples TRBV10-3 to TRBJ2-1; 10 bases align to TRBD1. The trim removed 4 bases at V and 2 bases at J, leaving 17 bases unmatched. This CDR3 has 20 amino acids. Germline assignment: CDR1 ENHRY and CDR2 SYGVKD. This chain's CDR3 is CAISGVPGQGTKATYNEQFF. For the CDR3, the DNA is TGTGCCATCAGTGGGGTACCGGGACAGGGGACTAAGGCGACCTACAATGAGCAGTTCTTC.

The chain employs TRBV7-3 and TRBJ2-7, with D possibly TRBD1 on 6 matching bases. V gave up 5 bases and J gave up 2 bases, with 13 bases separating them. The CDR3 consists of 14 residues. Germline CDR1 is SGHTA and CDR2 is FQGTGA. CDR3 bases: TGTGCCAGCAGCCCAAGGGGACAAGCCTACGAGCAGTACTTC. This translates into CASSPRGQAYEQYF.

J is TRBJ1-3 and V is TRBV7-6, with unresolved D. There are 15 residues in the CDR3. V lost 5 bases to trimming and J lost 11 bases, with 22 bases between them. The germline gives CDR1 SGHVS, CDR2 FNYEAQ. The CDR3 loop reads CASSPATVPSVAIYF. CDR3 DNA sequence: TGTGCCAGCAGCCCCGCCACTGTACCGTCGGTGGCCATATATTTT. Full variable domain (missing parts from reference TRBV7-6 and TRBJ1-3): GAGVSQSPRYKVTKRGQDVALRCDPISGHVSLYWYRQALGQGPEFLTYFNYEAQQDKSGLPNDRFSAERPEGSISTLTIQRTEQRDSAMYRCASSPATVPSVAIYFGEGSWLTVV.

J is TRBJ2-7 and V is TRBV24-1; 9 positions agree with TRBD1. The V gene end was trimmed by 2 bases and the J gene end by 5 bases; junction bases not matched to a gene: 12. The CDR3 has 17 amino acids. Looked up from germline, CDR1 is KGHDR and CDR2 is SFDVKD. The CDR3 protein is CATSDSPSRDRAHEQYF. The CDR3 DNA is TGTGCCACCAGTGATTCCCCGAGCCGGGACAGGGCCCACGAGCAGTACTTC.

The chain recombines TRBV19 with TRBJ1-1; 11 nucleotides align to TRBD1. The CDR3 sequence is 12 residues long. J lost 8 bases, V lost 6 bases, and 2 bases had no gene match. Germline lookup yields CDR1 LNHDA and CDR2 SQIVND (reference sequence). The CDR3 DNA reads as TGTGCCAGTAGGGACAGGGGGCCCGAAGCTTTCTTT. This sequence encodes CASRDRGPEAFF. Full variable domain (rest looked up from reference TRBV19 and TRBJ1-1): DGGITQSPKYLFRKEGQNVTLSCEQNLNHDAMYWYRQDPGQGLRLIYYSQIVNDFQKGDIAEGYSVSREKKESFPLTVTSAQKNPTAFYLCASRDRGPEAFFGQGTRLTVV.

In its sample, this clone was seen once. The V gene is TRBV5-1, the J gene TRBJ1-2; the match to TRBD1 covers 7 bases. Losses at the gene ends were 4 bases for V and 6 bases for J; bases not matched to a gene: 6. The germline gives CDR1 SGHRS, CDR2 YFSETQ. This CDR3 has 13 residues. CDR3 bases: TGCGCCAGCAGCCTCGAGGGGGCGGATGGCTACACCTTC. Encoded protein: CASSLEGADGYTF.

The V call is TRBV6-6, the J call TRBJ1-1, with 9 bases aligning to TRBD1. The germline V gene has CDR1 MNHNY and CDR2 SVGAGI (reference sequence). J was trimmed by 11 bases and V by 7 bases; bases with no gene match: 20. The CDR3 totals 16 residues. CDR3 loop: CASTQLRTGTGLGAFF. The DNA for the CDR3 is TGTGCCAGCACCCAACTACGAACCGGGACAGGGTTAGGGGCTTTCTTT.

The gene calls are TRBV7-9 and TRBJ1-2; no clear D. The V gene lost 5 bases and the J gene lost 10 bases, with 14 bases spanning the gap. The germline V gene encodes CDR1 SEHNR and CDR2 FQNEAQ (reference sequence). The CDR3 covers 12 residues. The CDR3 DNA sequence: TGTGCCAGCAGCAGCGGGCTCCGAAACTACACCTTC. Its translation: CASSSGLRNYTF.

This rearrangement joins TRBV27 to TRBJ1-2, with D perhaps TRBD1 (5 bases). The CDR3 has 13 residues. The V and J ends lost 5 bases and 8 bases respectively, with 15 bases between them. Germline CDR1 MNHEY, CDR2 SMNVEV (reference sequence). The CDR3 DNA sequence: TGTGCCAGCAGTCCCGCAGGGTCTCAAGGCTACACCTTC. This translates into CASSPAGSQGYTF.